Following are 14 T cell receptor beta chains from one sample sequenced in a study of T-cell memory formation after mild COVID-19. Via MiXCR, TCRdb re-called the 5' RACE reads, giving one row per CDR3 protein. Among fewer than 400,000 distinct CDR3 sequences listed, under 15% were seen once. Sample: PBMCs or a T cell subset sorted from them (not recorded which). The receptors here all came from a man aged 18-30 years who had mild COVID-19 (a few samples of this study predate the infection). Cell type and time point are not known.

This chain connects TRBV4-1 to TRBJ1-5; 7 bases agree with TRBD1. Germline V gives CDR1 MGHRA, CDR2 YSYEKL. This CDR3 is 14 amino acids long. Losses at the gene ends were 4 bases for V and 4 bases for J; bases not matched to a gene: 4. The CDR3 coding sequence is TGCGCCAGCAGCCCGGGACAGCTTAATCAGCCCCAGCATTTT. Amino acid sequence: CASSPGQLNQPQHF.

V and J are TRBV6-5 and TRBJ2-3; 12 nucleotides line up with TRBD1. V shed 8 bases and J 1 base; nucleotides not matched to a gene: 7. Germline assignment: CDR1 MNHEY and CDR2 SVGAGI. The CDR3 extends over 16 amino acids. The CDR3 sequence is CASRDRGPYGTDTQYF. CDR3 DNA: TGTGCCAGCCGGGACAGGGGGCCCTATGGCACAGATACGCAGTATTTT.

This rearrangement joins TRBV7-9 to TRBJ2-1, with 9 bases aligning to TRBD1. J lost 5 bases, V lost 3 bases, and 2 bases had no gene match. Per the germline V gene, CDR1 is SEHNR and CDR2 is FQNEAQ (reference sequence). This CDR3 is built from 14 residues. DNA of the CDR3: TGTGCCAGCAGCTTGGGACAGGGAGACAATGAGCAGTTCTTC. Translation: CASSLGQGDNEQFF.

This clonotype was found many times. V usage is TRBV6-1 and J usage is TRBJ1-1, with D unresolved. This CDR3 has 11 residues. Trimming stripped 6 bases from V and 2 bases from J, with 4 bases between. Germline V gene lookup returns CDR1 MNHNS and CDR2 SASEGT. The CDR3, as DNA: TGTGCCAGCAGGGTCAACACTGAAGCTTTCTTT. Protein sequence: CASRVNTEAFF.

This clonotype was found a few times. The CDR3 is CASSYFSGPSYNEQFF. DNA for the CDR3: TGTGCCAGCAGTTACTTCTCGGGGCCCTCTTACAATGAGCAGTTCTTC. The chain employs TRBV6-5 and TRBJ2-1; D is tentatively TRBD1 or TRBD2 (5 bases each). The CDR3 contains 16 residues. Germline assignment: CDR1 MNHEY and CDR2 SVGAGI. V was clipped by 1 base and J by 4 bases, with 14 bases between them.

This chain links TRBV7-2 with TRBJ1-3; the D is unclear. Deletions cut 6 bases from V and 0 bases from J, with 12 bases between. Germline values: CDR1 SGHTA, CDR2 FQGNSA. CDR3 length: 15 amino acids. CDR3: CASRTSRSSGNTIYF. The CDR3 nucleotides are TGTGCCAGCAGAACCTCAAGGAGCTCTGGAAACACCATATATTTT.

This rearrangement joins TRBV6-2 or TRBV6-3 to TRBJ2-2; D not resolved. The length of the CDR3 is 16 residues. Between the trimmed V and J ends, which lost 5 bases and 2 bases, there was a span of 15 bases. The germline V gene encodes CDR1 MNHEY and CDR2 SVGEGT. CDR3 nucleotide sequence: TGTGCCAGCAGTCAGGACCTGACCCCAAACACCGGGGAGCTGTTTTTT. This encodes CASSQDLTPNTGELFF.

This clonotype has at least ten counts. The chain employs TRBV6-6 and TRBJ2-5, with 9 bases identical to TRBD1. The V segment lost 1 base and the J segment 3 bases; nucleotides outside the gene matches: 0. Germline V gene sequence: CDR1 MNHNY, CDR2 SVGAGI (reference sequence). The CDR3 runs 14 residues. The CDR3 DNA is TGTGCCAGCAGTTACTGGGACAGGGAAGAGACCCAGTACTTC. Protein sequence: CASSYWDREETQYF.

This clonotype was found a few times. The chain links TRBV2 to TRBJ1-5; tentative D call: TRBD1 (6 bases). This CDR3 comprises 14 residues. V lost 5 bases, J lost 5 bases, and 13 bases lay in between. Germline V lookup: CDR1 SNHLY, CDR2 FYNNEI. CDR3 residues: CASSPQGRDQPQHF. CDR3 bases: TGTGCCAGCAGTCCACAGGGACGGGATCAGCCCCAGCATTTT.

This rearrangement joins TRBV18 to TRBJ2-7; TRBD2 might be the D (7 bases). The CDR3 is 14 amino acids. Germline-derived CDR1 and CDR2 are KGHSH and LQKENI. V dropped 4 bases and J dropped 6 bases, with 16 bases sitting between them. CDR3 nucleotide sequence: TGTGCCAGCTCACGGTTTCCGGGGGGCGGCGAGCAGTACGTC. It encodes CASSRFPGGGEQYV.

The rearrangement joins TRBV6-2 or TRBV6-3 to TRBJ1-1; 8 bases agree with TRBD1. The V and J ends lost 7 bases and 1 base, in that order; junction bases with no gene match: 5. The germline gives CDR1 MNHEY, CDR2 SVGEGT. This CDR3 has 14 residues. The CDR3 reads CASKRQGSNTEAFF. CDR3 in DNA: TGTGCCAGCAAAAGACAGGGGTCGAACACTGAAGCTTTCTTT.

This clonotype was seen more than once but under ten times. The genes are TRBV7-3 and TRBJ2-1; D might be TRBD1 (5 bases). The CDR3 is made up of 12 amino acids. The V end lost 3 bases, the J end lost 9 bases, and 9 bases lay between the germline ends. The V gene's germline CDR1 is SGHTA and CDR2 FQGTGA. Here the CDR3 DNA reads TGTGCCAGCAGCTTCGCCCAGGGTGAGCAGTTCTTC. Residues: CASSFAQGEQFF.

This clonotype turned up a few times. Here the CDR3 reads CASRRTGGAWETQYF. Here the CDR3 DNA reads TGTGCCAGCAGGCGGACCGGGGGCGCCTGGGAGACCCAGTACTTC. The V gene is TRBV6-2 or TRBV6-3, the J gene TRBJ2-5, with D possibly called TRBD1 or TRBD2 (6 bases each). V was cut by 6 bases and J by 5 bases, with 19 bases left in between. From germline, CDR1 is MNHEY and CDR2 SVGEGT. The CDR3 has 15 amino acids.

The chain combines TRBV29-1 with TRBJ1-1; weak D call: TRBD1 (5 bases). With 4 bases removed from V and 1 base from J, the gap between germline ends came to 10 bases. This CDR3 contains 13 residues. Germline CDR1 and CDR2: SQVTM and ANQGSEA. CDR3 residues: CSVGQGTNTEAFF. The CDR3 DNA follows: TGCAGCGTTGGGCAGGGTACGAACACTGAAGCTTTCTTT.